This T cell receptor beta chain comes out of a study of T cells after yellow fever vaccination. The study made its TCR cDNA through 5'RACE template switching. That step introduced a universal primer site along with UMIs. Via MiXCR, TCRdb re-called the 5' RACE reads, giving one row per CDR3 protein. This sample yields about 63,000 distinct CDR3 sequences, of which approximately 7.4% are seen a single time; just over 35% belongs to the top ten. Germline V gene data show CDR1 as LGHNA and CDR2 as YSLEER. The CDR3 contains 17 residues. Trimming removed 0 bases from V and 0 bases from J, with 15 bases in between. The sample holds many counts of this clonotype. What it binds is unknown. Whole-study findings and limits: Researchers cautioned that FACS-sorted repertoires could harbor abundant clonotypes contaminating from the bulk population. Peaking faster, on day 5 versus 15, the secondary response was nonetheless weaker.

This clonotype was sampled from a man aged 30 to 45 who received the YFV17D yellow fever vaccine. The chain couples TRBV4-3 to TRBJ2-7; the D gene is possibly TRBD2 (7 bases). The specimen was CD8+ T cells sorted from PBMCs, collected 15 days after the yellow fever booster vaccination. CDR3 in DNA: TGCGCCAGCAGCCAAGATGGGGGGGCAGCCTACTCCTACGAGCAGTACTTC. Amino acid sequence: CASSQDGGAAYSYEQYF.